What follows are 11 T cell receptor beta chains derived from one specimen sequenced in a study of prognosis after radiotherapy for stage I lung cancer. TCR beta CDR3 was amplified from genomic DNA by two-round multiplex PCR. Specific primers for each TRBV and TRBJ gene were what first-round PCR used. In TCRdb, the multiplex PCR reads were re-called with MiXCR into one record per CDR3 protein. This table has some 56,000 distinct CDR3 sequences, about 25% appearing once. The sample in question was PBMCs, obtained before or after stereotactic body radiation therapy (not recorded which). The receptors shown here come from a donor aged 50 or older with non-small cell lung cancer.

As to this clonotype: Lacking the conserved final phenylalanine or tryptophan, this CDR3 likely reflects a read error. The limits of the CDR3 on the DNA are not certain, so only TCRdb's listed CDR3 is given. The chain recombines TRBV27 with TRBJ2-2; no DNA check was done on the table's D call, TRBD1. Germline CDR1 and CDR2: MNHEY and SMNVEV (reference sequence). The CDR3 has 14 amino acids, counting both end residues. The CDR3 spells CASSYGQGTGELFL.

This clonotype was recorded many times. The chain carries TRBV6-8 and TRBJ1-4; 8 bases fit TRBD1. The trim removed 5 bases at V and 7 bases at J, leaving 3 bases unmatched. The CDR3 covers 13 residues. CDR1 and CDR2 from the germline V gene are MNHGY and SAAAGT. Here the CDR3 reads CASSITGGEKLFF. Here the CDR3 DNA reads TGTGCCAGCAGTATAACAGGGGGTGAAAAACTGTTTTTT.

The rearrangement uses TRBV6-4 and TRBJ1-6; unclear D gene. This CDR3 spans 13 amino acids. Germline CDR1 reads MRHNA; CDR2 reads SNTAGT. V was shortened by 6 bases and J by 9 bases, with 12 bases between the two germline ends. CDR3 DNA: TGTGCCAGCAGACGGGATCCTGGTTCACCCCTCCACTTT. This encodes CASRRDPGSPLHF.

Remarks on this clonotype: A much larger clone differs by one base, so this may be a read error. The CDR3 region has the DNA TGTGCCAGCAGCTTAGACGAGGAGCTTACGCAGTATTTT. This sequence encodes CASSLDEELTQYF. This chain connects TRBV9 to TRBJ2-3; D is undetermined. The CDR3 contains 13 residues. Germline loops: CDR1 SGDLS, CDR2 YYNGEE. V was shortened by 4 bases and J by 8 bases, with 14 bases between the two germline ends.

This clonotype was counted at least ten times. The rearrangement joins TRBV5-1 to TRBJ1-2; D perhaps matches TRBD1 (5 bases). CDR1 and CDR2 from the germline V gene are SGHRS and YFSETQ. The CDR3 is 15 amino acids. Trimming left V 5 bases short and J 3 bases short, with 17 bases between. The CDR3 here is CASSTAGTMDYGYTF. The CDR3 DNA is TGCGCCAGCAGTACGGCAGGGACGATGGACTATGGCTACACCTTC.

This clonotype was found many times. This sequence joins TRBV14 and TRBJ1-5; perhaps TRBD1 as D (5 bases). The length of the CDR3 is 14 residues. Germline V lookup: CDR1 SGHDN, CDR2 FVKESK. V dropped 1 base and J dropped 2 bases, with 6 bases sitting between them. The DNA for the CDR3 is TGTGCCAGCAGCCAAGGAGGGGGCAATCAGCCCCAGCATTTT. Its translation is CASSQGGGNQPQHF.

There are many counts of this clonotype. The chain links TRBV5-1 to TRBJ1-4; no clear D. V lost 0 bases and J lost 5, with 11 bases in between. There are 15 residues in the CDR3. The germline gives CDR1 SGHRS, CDR2 YFSETQ. CDR3 sequence (DNA): TGCGCCAGCAGCTTGGAAGGGATAGGAAATGAAAAACTGTTTTTT. Translation gives CASSLEGIGNEKLFF.

About this clonotype itself: A far more abundant clone sits one base away, making this likely a read error. The chain links TRBV10-2 to TRBJ2-4; D possibly corresponds to TRBD1 (5 bases). TRBJ1-2 matches the DNA end more closely, so the J call is doubtful. This CDR3 is built from 12 residues. The germline gives CDR1 WSHSY, CDR2 SAAADI. For the CDR3, the DNA is TGCGCCAGCAGTGATTACGACAGTGGCTACACCTTC. It codes for CASSDYDSGYTF.

J is TRBJ1-2 and V is TRBV12-3 or TRBV12-4; 9 nucleotides line up with TRBD1. The CDR3 has 14 residues. With V trimmed by 9 bases and J by 7 bases, 12 bases remained unmatched. CDR3: CASSDTGTGFGYTF. CDR3 nucleotides: TGTGCCAGTAGTGACACAGGGACAGGGTTTGGCTACACCTTC.

The rearrangement joins TRBV18 to TRBJ2-1; D gene uncertain. Looked up from germline, CDR1 is KGHSH and CDR2 is LQKENI. The CDR3 totals 13 residues. V lost 4 bases, J lost 4 bases, and 8 bases lay in between. The CDR3 here is CASSRDSYNEQFF. In DNA, the CDR3 is TGTGCCAGCTCACGCGATTCTTACAATGAGCAGTTCTTC.

At least ten counts were recorded for this clonotype. The J gene is TRBJ1-1, the V gene TRBV30, with D tentatively TRBD1 (6 bases). The length of the CDR3 is 13 residues. Trimming shortened V by 5 bases and J by 5 bases, and 15 bases separated the two germline ends. Germline V CDR1 and CDR2: GTSNPN, SVGIG (reference sequence). CDR3 region: CAWGTGTGTEAFF. The CDR3 DNA sequence: TGTGCCTGGGGTACAGGGACGGGGACTGAAGCTTTCTTT.